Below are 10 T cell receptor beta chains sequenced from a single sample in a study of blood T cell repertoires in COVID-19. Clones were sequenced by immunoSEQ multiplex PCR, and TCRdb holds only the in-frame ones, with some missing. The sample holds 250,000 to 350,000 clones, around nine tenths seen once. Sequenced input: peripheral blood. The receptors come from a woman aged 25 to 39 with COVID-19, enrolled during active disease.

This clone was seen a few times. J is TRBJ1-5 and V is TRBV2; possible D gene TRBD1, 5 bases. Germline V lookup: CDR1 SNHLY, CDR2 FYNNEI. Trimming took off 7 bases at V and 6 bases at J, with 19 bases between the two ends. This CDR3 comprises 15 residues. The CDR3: CASTGSGGESQPQHF. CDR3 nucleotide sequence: TGTGCCAGCACCGGTTCGGGAGGGGAGAGTCAGCCCCAGCATTTT.

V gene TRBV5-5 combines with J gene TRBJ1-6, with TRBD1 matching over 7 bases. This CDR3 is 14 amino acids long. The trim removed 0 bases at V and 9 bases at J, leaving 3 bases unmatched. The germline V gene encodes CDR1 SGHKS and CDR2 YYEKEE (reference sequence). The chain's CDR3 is CASSLAGGSSPLHF. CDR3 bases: TGTGCCAGCAGCTTGGCAGGGGGAAGTTCACCCCTCCACTTT.

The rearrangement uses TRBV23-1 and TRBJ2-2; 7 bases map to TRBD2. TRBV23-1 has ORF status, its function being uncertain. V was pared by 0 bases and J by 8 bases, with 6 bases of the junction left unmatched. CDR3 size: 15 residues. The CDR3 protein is CASSQSGTTRGELFF. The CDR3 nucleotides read TGCGCCAGCAGTCAATCGGGGACTACAAGGGGGGAGCTGTTTTTT.

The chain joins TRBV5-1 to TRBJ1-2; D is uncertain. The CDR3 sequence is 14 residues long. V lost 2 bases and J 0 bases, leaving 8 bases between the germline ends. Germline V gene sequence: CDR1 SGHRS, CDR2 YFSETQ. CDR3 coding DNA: TGCGCCAGCAGCTTACAACCAACTAACTATGGCTACACCTTC. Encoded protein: CASSLQPTNYGYTF.

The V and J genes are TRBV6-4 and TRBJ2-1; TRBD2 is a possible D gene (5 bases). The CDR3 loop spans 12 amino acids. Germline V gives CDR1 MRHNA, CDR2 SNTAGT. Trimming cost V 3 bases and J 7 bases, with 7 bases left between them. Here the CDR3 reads CASSDRRNEQFF. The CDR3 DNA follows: TGTGCCAGCAGTGATAGGAGGAATGAGCAGTTCTTC.

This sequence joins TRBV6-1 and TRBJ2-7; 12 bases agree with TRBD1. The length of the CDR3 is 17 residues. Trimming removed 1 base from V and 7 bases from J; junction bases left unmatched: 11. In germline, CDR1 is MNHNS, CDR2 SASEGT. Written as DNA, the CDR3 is TGTGCCAGCAGTGAAGTCACCTGGGGACAGGGGGCTAGAGAGCAGTACTTC. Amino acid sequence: CASSEVTWGQGAREQYF.

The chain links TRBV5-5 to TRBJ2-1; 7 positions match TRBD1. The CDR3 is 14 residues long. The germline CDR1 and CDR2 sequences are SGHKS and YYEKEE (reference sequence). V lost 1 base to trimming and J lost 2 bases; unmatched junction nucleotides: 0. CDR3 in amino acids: CASSLQGAYNEQFF. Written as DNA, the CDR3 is TGTGCCAGCAGCTTGCAGGGGGCCTACAATGAGCAGTTCTTC.

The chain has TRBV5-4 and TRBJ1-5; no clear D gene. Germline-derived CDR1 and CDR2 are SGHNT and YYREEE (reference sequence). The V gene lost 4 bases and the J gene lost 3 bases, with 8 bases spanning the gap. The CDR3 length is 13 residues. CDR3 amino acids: CASSLDTNQPQHF. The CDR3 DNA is TGTGCCAGCAGCCTCGACACCAATCAGCCCCAGCATTTT.

For the CDR3, the DNA is TGTGCCAGCAGCCTTACTAGGTTCAATGAGCAGTTCTTC. This sequence encodes CASSLTRFNEQFF. The V call is TRBV6-2 or TRBV6-3, the J call TRBJ2-1; a weak D match, TRBD2 (5 bases). Trimming cost V 6 bases and J 6 bases, with 12 bases left between them. The CDR3 has 13 residues. The germline CDR1 and CDR2 sequences are MNHEY and SVGEGT.

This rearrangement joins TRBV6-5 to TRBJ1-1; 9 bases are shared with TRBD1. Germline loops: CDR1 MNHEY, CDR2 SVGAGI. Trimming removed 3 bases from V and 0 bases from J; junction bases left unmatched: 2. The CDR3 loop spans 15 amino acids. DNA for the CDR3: TGTGCCAGCAGTTATACAGGGGGCATGAACACTGAAGCTTTCTTT. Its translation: CASSYTGGMNTEAFF.